This TCR beta chain was recovered during a study of T cells in tuberculosis. For this clone: What it binds is not known.

Measured with immunoSEQ multiplex PCR; TCRdb has only the in-frame clones, and not every one. The sample contains tens of thousands of clones, roughly 97% of which appear only once. Overall study results and limits: Cases with active tuberculosis were adults, while controls were adolescents. GEM motif frequencies gave 60% to 70% accuracy; the GMM repertoire gave 80% to 90%.

Sequences were obtained from PBMCs. The clonotype was recovered from a donor aged 10-35 years with latent tuberculosis or without tuberculosis infection.

The CDR3 spells CASSKEDRVSYEQYF. The CDR3, as DNA: TGTGCCAGTAGTAAAGAAGACAGGGTCTCCTACGAGCAGTACTTC. The gene calls are TRBV19 and TRBJ2-7; 7 bases align to TRBD1. The ends lost 4 bases at V and 0 bases at J; junction bases unmatched: 6. This CDR3 comprises 15 residues. CDR1 LNHDA and CDR2 SQIVND come from the germline V gene (reference sequence).